This T cell receptor (beta chain) originates from a study of blood T cell repertoires in COVID-19. Study background: Samples came from the United States, Italy and Spain, spanning acute and convalescent COVID-19. PBMCs, B-cell-depleted T cells, or T cells were the source of the cDNA or gDNA that made up the material.

Some clones are missing from TCRdb's copy, which holds only in-frame ones; the method was immunoSEQ multiplex PCR. The table has about 98,000 clones, nearly 90% seen once. Germline V gene lookup returns CDR1 MNHEY and CDR2 SVGAGI. Trimming at V came to 4 bases and at J to 6 bases, leaving 2 bases not matched to a gene. The CDR3 loop spans 14 amino acids. The receptor was isolated from a man in his forties or fifties with active COVID-19. The sample comprised peripheral blood. The J gene is TRBJ1-6, the V gene TRBV6-5, with TRBD1 matching 8 bases. This CDR3 is CASSSDRGNSPLHF. CDR3 in DNA: TGTGCCAGCAGTTCCGACAGGGGTAATTCACCCCTCCACTTT.